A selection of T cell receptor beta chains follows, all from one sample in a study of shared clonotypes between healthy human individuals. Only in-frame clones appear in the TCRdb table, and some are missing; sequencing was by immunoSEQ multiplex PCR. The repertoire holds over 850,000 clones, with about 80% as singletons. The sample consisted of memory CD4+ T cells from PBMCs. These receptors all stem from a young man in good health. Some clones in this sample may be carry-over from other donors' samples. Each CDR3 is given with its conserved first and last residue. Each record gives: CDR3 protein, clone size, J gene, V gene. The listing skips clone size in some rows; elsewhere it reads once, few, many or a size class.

CDR3 protein: CASSPWTSGSLTWTGELFF
clone size: -
J gene: TRBJ2-2
V gene: TRBV4-1

CDR3 protein: CASSFSSRLRTGTEQPQHF
clone size: -
J gene: TRBJ1-5
V gene: TRBV11-3

CDR3 protein: CASTGLAGEGSYNEQFF
clone size: -
J gene: TRBJ2-1
V gene: TRBV4-2

CDR3 protein: CASTAYRGNTIYF
clone size: -
J gene: TRBJ1-3
V gene: TRBV6-5

CDR3 protein: CASNPTLAGNEQFF
clone size: few
J gene: TRBJ2-1
V gene: TRBV5-1

CDR3 protein: CSVRIRWESDEQYF
clone size: -
J gene: TRBJ2-7
V gene: TRBV29-1

CDR3 protein: CASSQARQRGYTF
clone size: many
J gene: TRBJ1-2
V gene: TRBV14

CDR3 protein: CASRPRLAGGPGTQYF
clone size: few
J gene: TRBJ2-5
V gene: TRBV2

CDR3 protein: CASSLFYRTNYPDTQYF
clone size: -
J gene: TRBJ2-3
V gene: TRBV27

CDR3 protein: CASSPRGSLNTEAFF
clone size: -
J gene: TRBJ1-1
V gene: TRBV28

CDR3 protein: CASSTPGAASARETQYF
clone size: -
J gene: TRBJ2-5
V gene: TRBV27